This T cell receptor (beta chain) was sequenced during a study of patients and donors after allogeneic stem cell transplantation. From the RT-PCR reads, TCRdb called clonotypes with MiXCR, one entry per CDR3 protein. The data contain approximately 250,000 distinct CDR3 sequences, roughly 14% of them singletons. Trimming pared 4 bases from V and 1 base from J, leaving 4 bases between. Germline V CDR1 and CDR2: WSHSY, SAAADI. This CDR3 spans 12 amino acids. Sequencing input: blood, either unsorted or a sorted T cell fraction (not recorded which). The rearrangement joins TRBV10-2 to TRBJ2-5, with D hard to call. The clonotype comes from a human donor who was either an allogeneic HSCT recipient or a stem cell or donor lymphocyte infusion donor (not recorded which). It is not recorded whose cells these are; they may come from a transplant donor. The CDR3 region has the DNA TGCGCCAGCAGTGCCACCCAAGAGACCCAGTACTTC. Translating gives CASSATQETQYF.